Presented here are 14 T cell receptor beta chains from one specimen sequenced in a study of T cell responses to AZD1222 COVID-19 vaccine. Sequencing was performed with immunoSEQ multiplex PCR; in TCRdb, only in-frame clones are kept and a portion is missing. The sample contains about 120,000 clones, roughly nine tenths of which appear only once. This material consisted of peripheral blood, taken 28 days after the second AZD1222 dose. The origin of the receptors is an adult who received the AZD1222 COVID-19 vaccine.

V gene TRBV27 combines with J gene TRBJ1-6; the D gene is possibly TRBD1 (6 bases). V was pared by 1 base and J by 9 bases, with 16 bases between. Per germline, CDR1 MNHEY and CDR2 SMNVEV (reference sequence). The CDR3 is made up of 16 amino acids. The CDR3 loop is CASSLWGALGSSPLHF. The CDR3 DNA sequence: TGTGCCAGCAGTTTATGGGGGGCATTAGGCTCTTCACCCCTCCACTTT.

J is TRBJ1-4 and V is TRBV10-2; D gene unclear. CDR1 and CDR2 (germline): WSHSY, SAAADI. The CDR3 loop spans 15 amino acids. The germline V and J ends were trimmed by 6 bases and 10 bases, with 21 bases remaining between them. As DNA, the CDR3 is TGCGCCAGCAGGACCGACGAGGCTGGGCTTCGAAAACTGTTTTTT. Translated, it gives CASRTDEAGLRKLFF.

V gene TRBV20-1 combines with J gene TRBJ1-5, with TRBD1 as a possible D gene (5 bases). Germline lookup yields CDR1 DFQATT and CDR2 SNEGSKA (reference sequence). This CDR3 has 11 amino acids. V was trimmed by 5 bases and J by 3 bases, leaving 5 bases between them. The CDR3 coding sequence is TGCAGTGCTGGGGCCAATCAGCCCCAGCATTTT. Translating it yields CSAGANQPQHF.

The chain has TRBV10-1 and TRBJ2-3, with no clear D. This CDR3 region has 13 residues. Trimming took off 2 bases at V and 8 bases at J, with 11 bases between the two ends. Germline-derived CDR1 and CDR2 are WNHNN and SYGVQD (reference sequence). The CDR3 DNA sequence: TGCGCCAGCAGTGAGAGTCAGTACAGTACGCAGTATTTT. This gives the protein CASSESQYSTQYF.

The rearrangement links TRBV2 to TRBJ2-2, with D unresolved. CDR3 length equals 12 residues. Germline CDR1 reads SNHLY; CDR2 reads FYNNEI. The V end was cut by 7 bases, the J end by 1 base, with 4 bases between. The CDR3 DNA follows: TGTGCCAGCAACCTGAACACCGGGGAGCTGTTTTTT. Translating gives CASNLNTGELFF.

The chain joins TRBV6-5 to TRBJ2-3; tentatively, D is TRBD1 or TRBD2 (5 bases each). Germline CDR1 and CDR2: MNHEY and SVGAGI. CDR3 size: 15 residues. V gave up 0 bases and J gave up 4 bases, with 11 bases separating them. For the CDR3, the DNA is TGTGCCAGCAGTTACTCGTGGGGGATGGCAGATACGCAGTATTTT. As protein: CASSYSWGMADTQYF.

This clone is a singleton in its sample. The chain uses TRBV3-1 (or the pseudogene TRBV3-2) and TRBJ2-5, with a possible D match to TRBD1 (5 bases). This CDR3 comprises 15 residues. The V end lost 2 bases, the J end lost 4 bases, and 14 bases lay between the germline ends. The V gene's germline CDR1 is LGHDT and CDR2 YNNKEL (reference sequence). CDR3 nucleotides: TGTGCCAGCAGCCAATTAGGGGTGAATACAGAGACCCAGTACTTC. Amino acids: CASSQLGVNTETQYF.

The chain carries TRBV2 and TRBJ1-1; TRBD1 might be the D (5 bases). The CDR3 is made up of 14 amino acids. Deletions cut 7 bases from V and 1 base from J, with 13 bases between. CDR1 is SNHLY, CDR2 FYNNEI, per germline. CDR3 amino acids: CASIRGGKNTEAFF. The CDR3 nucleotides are TGTGCCAGCATAAGGGGCGGGAAGAACACTGAAGCTTTCTTT.

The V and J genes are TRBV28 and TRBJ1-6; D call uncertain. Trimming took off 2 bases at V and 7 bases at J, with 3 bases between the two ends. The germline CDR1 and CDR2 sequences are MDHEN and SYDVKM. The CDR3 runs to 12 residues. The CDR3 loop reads CASSLRNSPLHF. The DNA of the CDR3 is TGTGCCAGCAGTTTACGGAATTCACCCCTCCACTTT.

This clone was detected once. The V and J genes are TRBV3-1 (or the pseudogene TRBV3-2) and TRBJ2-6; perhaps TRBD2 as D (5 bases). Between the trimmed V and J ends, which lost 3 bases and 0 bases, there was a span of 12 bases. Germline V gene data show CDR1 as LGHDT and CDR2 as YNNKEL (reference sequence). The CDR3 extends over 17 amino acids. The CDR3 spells CASSHGSAYSGANVLTF. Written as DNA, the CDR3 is TGTGCCAGCAGCCATGGGAGTGCCTACTCTGGGGCCAACGTCCTGACTTTC.

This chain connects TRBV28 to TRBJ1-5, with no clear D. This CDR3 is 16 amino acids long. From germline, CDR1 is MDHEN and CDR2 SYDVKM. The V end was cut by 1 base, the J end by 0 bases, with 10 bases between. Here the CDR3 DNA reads TGTGCCAGCAGTTTATTAGGGTCCACTAGCAATCAGCCCCAGCATTTT. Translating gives CASSLLGSTSNQPQHF.

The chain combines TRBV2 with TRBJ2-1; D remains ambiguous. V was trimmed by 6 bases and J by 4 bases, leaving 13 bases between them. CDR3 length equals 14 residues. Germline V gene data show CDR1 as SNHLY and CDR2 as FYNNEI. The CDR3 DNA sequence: TGTGCCAGCAGGGGCCTTACTGGTTACAATGAGCAGTTCTTC. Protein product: CASRGLTGYNEQFF.

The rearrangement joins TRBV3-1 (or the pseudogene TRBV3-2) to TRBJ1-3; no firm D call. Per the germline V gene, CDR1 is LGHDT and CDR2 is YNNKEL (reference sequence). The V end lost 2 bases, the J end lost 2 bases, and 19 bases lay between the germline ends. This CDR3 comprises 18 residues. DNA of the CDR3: TGTGCCAGCAGCCAAAAGACCACATGGGGTTGGACTGGAAACACCATATATTTT. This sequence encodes CASSQKTTWGWTGNTIYF.

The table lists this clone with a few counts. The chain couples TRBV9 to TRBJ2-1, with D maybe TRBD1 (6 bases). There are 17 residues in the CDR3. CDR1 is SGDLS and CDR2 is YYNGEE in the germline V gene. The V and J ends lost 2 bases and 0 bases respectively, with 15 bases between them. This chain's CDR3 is CASSVTQQGSSYNEQFF. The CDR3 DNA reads TGTGCCAGCAGCGTTACTCAACAGGGAAGCTCCTACAATGAGCAGTTCTTC.